These 5 T cell receptor beta chains were all obtained from the same sample, sequenced in a study of naive CD8 T cells in extremely preterm neonates. Only in-frame clones appear in the TCRdb table, and some are missing; sequencing was by immunoSEQ multiplex PCR. The data contain about 7,100 clones, about 98% of them seen just once; the ten biggest clones take up 0.31%. Sequencing used naive CD8+ T cells from blood. Receptors were obtained from a human donor in good health.

The rearrangement uses TRBV5-4 and TRBJ2-2, with D unresolved. The germline V gene encodes CDR1 SGHNT and CDR2 YYREEE (reference sequence). Trimming shortened V by 4 bases and J by 3 bases, and 7 bases separated the two germline ends. CDR3 size: 13 residues. The CDR3 nucleotides are TGTGCCAGCAGCCCTCCGGACACCGGGGAGCTGTTTTTT. It specifies CASSPPDTGELFF.

The chain combines TRBV5-6 with TRBJ2-2; perhaps TRBD2 as D (6 bases). The CDR3 has 16 amino acids. Germline CDR1 reads SGHDT; CDR2 reads YYEEEE. The V and J ends lost 1 base and 2 bases respectively, with 12 bases between them. For the CDR3, the DNA is TGTGCCAGCAGCTTGTGGCAGGGAGGCAACACCGGGGAGCTGTTTTTT. The encoded protein is CASSLWQGGNTGELFF. Full variable domain (remainder filled in from reference TRBV5-6 and TRBJ2-2): DAGVTQSPTHLIKTRGQQVTLRCSPKSGHDTVSWYQQALGQGPQFIFQYYEEEERQRGNFPDRFSGHQFPNYSSELNVNALLLGDSALYLCASSLWQGGNTGELFFGEGSRLTVL.

The V call is TRBV7-9, the J call TRBJ2-1, with 8 nucleotides matching TRBD2. This CDR3 is 16 amino acids long. The germline V gene encodes CDR1 SEHNR and CDR2 FQNEAQ (reference sequence). V shed 3 bases, J shed 7 bases, and the junction held 11 bases outside the gene matches. This CDR3 is CASSFLEGLVGNEQFF. The CDR3 coding sequence is TGTGCCAGCAGCTTCCTAGAGGGACTAGTGGGAAATGAGCAGTTCTTC.

Only one count was recorded for this clone. This chain connects TRBV7-6 to TRBJ2-3, with TRBD2 matching 12 bases. Unmatched junction bases numbered 6, after V lost 4 bases and J lost 4 bases. In germline, CDR1 is SGHVS, CDR2 FNYEAQ. There are 16 residues in the CDR3. CDR3: CASSWASGRAPDTQYF. The DNA of the CDR3 is TGTGCCAGCAGCTGGGCTAGCGGGAGGGCCCCAGATACGCAGTATTTT.

As DNA, the CDR3 is TGCGCCAGCAGAGAGGGATTCCCCGATTACAATGAGCAGTTCTTC. This sequence encodes CASREGFPDYNEQFF. The V and J genes are TRBV5-1 and TRBJ2-1, with D possibly being TRBD2 (5 bases). Trimming stripped 5 bases from V and 4 bases from J, with 16 bases between. Germline CDR1 and CDR2: SGHRS and YFSETQ. CDR3 length equals 15 residues. Full variable domain (outside the CDR3, taken from reference TRBV5-1 and TRBJ2-1): KAGVTQTPRYLIKTRGQQVTLSCSPISGHRSVSWYQQTPGQGLQFLFEYFSETQRNKGNFPGRFSGRQFSNSRSEMNVSTLELGDSALYLCASREGFPDYNEQFFGPGTRLTVL.